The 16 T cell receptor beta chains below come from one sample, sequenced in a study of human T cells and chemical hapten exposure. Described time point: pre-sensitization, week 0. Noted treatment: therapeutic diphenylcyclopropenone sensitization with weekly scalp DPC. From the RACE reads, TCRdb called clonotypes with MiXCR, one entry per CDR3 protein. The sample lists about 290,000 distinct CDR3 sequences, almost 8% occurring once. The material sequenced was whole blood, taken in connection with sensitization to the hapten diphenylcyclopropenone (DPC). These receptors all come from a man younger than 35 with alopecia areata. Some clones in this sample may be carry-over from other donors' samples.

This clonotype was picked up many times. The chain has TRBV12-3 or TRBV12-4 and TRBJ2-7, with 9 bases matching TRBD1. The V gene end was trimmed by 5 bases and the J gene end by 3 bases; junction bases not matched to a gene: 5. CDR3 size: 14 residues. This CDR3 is CASSRTGEDYEQYV. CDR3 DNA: TGTGCCAGCAGTAGGACAGGGGAAGACTACGAGCAGTACGTC.

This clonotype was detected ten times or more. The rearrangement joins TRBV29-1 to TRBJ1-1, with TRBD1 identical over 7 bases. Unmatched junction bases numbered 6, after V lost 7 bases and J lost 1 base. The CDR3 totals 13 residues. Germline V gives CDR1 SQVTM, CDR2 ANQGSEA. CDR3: CSGWDRENTEAFF. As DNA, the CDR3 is TGCAGCGGATGGGACAGAGAGAACACTGAAGCTTTCTTT.

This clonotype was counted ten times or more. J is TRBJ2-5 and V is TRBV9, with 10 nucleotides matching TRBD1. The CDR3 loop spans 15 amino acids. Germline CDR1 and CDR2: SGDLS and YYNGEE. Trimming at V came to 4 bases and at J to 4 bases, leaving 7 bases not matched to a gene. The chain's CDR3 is CASSSDRGQGETQYF. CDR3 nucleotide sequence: TGTGCCAGCAGCTCCGACAGGGGGCAAGGAGAGACCCAGTACTTC.

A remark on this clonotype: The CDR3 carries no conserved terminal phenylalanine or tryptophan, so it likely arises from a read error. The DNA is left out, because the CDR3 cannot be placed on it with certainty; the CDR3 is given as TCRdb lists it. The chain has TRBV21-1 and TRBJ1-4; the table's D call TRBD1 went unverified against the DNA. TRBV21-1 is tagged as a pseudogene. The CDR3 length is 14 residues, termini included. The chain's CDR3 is CATPGPFGNEKLFL.

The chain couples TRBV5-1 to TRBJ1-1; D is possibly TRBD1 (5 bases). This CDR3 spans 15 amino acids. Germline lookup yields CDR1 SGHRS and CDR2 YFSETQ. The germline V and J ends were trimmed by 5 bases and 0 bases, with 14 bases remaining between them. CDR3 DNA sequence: TGCGCCAGCAGTACAACAGGAGCGATGAACACTGAAGCTTTCTTT. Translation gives CASSTTGAMNTEAFF.

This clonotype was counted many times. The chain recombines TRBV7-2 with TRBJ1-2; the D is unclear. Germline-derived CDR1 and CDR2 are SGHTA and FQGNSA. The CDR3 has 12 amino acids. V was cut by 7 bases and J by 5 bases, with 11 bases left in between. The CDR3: CASTQSLYGYTF. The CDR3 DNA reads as TGTGCCAGCACCCAAAGCTTATATGGCTACACCTTC.

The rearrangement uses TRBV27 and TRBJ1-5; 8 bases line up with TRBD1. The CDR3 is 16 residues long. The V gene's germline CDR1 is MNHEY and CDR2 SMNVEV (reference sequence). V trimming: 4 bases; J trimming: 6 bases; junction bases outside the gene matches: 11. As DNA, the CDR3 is TGTGCCAGCAGTTCCTACTCCGGGACAGGTGGTCAGCCCCAGCATTTT. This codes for CASSSYSGTGGQPQHF.

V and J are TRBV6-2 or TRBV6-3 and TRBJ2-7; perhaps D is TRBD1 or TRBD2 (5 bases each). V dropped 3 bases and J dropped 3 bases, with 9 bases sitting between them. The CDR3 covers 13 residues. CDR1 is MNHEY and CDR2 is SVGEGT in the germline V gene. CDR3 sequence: CASSYGGYYEQYF. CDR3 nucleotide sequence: TGTGCCAGCAGTTATGGGGGATACTACGAGCAGTACTTC.

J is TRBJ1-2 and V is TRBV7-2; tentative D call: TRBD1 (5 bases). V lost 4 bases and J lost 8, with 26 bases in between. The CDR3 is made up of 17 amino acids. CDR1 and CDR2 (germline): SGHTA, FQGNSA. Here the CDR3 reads CASSSDSRPIYFDGYTF. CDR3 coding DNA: TGTGCCAGCAGCTCAGACAGCCGCCCAATCTATTTCGACGGCTACACCTTC.

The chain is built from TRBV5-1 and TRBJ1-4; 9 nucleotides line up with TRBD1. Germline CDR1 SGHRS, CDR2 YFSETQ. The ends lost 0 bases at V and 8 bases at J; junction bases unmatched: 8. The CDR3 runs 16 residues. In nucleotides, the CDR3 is TGCGCCAGCAGCTTGGGGGACAGGGAGGACGGCGAAAAACTGTTTTTT. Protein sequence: CASSLGDREDGEKLFF.

This CDR3 reads CASSPSAGGHNEQFF. The DNA for the CDR3 is TGTGCCAGCAGCCCGTCAGCGGGGGGTCACAATGAGCAGTTCTTC. This rearrangement joins TRBV5-8 to TRBJ2-1; 9 bases map to TRBD2. This CDR3 comprises 15 residues. Germline CDR1 is SGHTS and CDR2 is YDEGEE. The V gene end was trimmed by 4 bases and the J gene end by 5 bases; junction bases not matched to a gene: 7.

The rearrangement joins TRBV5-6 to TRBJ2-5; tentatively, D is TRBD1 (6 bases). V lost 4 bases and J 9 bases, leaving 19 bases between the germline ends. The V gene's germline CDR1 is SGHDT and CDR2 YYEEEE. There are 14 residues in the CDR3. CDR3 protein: CASSAGQSYLAQYF. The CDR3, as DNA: TGTGCCAGCAGCGCTGGACAGTCTTATCTGGCCCAGTACTTC.

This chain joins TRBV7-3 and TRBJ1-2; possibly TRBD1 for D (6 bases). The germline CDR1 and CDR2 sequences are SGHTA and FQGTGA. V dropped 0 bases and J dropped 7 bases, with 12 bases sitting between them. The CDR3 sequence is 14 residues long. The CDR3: CASSLTPGASGYTF. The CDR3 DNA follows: TGTGCCAGCAGCTTAACTCCAGGGGCTTCTGGCTACACCTTC.

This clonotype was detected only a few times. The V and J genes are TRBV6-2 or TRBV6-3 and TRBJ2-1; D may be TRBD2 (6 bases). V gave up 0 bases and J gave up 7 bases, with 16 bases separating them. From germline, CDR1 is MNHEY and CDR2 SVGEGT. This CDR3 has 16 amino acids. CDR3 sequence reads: CASSYSIFRGTNEQFF. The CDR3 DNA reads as TGTGCCAGCAGTTACTCCATTTTTCGGGGGACGAATGAGCAGTTCTTC.

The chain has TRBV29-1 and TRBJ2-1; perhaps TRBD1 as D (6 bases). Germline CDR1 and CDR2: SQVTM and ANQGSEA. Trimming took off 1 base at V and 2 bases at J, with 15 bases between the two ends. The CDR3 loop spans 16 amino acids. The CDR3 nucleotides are TGCAGCGTTGAAGCTCAGGGGACCGATCCCTACAATGAGCAGTTCTTC. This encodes CSVEAQGTDPYNEQFF.

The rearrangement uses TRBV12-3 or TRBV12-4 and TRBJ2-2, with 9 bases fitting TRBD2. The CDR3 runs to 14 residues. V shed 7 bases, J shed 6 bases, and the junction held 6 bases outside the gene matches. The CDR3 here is CASKIAGVAGELFF. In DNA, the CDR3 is TGTGCCAGCAAGATAGCGGGGGTGGCCGGGGAGCTGTTTTTT.